This T cell receptor beta chain was captured by sequencing in a study of CXCR3-negative and CXCR3-positive naive CD8 T cells. Study in general: Every library held about 1.5 +/- 0.3 million TRB reads, and the total came to around 150 million.

TRB cDNA was prepared as libraries by UMI-labeled 5' RACE. TCRdb re-called the 5' RACE reads, yielding one record per CDR3 amino acid sequence without DNA. The sample table sets out 35,000 to 40,000 distinct CDR3 sequences. Points from the study as a whole: The naive subsets expressed comparable surface CD5, and the authors inferred TCR strength from TRB CDR3 properties. TRBV-TRBJ usage was alike in naive CXCR3-negative and CXCR3-positive cells but differed in memory cells. The study found comparably high diversity in both naive subsets and much lower diversity in memory CD8+ cells.

Note on this clonotype: Its antigen is undetermined.

Per the germline V gene, CDR1 is SEHNR and CDR2 is FQNEAQ (reference sequence). CDR3 length equals 14 residues. The gene calls are TRBV7-9 and TRBJ2-2; checking the TCRdb D call of TRBD1 is not possible without DNA. The sample was memory CD8+ T cells from blood. The receptor was isolated from a human donor in good health. Some clones in this sample may be carry-over from other donors' samples. CDR3 sequence: CASSPPPLTGELFF.